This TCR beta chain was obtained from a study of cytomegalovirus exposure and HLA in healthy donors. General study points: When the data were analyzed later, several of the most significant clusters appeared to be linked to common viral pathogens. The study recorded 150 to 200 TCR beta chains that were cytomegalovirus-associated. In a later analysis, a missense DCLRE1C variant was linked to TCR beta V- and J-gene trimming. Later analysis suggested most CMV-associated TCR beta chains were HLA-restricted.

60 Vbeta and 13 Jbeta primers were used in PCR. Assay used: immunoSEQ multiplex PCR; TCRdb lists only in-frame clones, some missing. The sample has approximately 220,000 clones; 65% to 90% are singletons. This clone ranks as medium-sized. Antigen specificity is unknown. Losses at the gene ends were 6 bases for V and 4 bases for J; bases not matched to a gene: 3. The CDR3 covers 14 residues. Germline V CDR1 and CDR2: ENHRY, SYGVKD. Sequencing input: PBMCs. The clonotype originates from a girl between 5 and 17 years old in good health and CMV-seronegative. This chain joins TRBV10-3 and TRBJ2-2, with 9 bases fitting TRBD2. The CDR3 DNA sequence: TGTGCCATCAGGTGGCGGGAGGGCACCGGGGAGCTGTTTTTT. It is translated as CAIRWREGTGELFF.